The clone carrying this TCR beta chain has just a few counts. Antigen specificity is unknown. TCRdb used MiXCR to reprocess the 5' RACE reads, holding one entry per CDR3 protein. The sample has 580,000 or so distinct CDR3 sequences; around 16% are singletons. Germline values: CDR1 MGHRA, CDR2 YSYEKL. J lost 4 bases, V lost 4 bases, and 10 bases had no gene match. This CDR3 contains 16 residues. This record belongs to a study of T-cell memory formation after mild COVID-19. Study-wide context: The two donors had largely donor-specific TCR clusters.

Study observations and caveats: Contracting CD8+ clones were enriched in EMRA, CD4+ mainly in CM and EM.

The clonotype originates from an adult woman who had mild COVID-19 (a few samples of this study predate the infection). Cell type and time point are not known. Source material: PBMCs or a T cell subset sorted from them (not recorded which). This chain links TRBV4-1 with TRBJ1-5, with 7 nucleotides matching TRBD1. CDR3 in DNA: TGCGCCAGCAGCCCGGGATATGCAGGGGGGAATCAGCCCCAGCATTTT. Amino acids: CASSPGYAGGNQPQHF.